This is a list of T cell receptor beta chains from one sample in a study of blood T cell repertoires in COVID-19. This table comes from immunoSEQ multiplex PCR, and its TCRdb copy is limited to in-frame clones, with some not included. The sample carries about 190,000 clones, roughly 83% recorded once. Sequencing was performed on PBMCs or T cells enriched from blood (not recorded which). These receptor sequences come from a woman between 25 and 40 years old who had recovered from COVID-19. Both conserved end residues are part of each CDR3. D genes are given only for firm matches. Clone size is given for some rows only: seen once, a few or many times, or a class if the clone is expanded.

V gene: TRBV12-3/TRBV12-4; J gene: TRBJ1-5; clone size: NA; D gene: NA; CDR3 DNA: TGTGCCAGCAGTTTAGGTCAGAATCAGCCCCAGCATTTT; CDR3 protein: CASSLGQNQPQHF
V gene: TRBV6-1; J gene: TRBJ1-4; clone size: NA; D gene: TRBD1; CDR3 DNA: TGTGCCAGCAGCACAGGGGTCGCTGAAAAACTGTTTTTT; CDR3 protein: CASSTGVAEKLFF
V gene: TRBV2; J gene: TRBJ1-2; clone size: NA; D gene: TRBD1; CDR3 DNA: TGTGCCAGCCCGGACAGGCTCTATGGCTACACCTTC; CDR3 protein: CASPDRLYGYTF
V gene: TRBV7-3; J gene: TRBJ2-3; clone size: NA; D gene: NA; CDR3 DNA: TGTGCCAGCAGCTTCGGTCGCACAGATACGCAGTATTTT; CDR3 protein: CASSFGRTDTQYF
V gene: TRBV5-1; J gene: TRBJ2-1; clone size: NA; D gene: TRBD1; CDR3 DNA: TGCGCCAGCAGCACCTCCGGGACAGGGTCGTTTAGCAATGAGCAGTTCTTC; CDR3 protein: CASSTSGTGSFSNEQFF
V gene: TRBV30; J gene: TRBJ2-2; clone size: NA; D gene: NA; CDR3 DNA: TGTGCCTGGAGCCGTTCGAACACCGGGGAGCTGTTTTTT; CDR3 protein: CAWSRSNTGELFF
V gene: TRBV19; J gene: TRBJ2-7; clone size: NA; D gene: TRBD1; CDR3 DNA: TGTGCCAGTAGTATAGAGGGACAGGGGATGGAGCAGTACTTC; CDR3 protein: CASSIEGQGMEQYF
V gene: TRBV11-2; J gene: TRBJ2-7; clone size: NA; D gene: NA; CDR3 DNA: TGTGCCAGCAGCATATTAACACGGCGGGCCTACGAGCAGTACTTC; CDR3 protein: CASSILTRRAYEQYF
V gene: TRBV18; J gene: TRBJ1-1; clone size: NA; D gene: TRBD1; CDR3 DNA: TGTGCCAGCTCACCGATGACAGGGGCCATGAACACTGAAGCTTTCTTT; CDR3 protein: CASSPMTGAMNTEAFF
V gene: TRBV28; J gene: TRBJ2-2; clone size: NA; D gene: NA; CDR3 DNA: TGTGCCAGCAGTCCCACCACAGGGATAGACACCGGGGAGCTGTTTTTT; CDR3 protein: CASSPTTGIDTGELFF
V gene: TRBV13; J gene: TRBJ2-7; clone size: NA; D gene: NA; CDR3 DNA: TGTGCCAGCAGCTTATGGGCCGGGAGCTCCTACGAGCAGTACTTC; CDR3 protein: CASSLWAGSSYEQYF
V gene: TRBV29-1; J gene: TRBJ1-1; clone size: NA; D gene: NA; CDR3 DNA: TGCAGCGCCTCGGGAGGGTGGGAGAACACTGAAGCTTTCTTT; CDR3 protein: CSASGGWENTEAFF
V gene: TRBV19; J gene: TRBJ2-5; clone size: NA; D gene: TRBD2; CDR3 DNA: TGTGCCAGTAGTATTCGACTAGCGGGAGAGATGGAGACCCAGTACTTC; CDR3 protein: CASSIRLAGEMETQYF
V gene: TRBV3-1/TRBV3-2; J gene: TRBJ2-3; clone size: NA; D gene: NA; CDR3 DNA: TGTGCCAGCAGCCTTTATGGGGCTAGCGGCACAGATACGCAGTATTTT; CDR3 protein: CASSLYGASGTDTQYF
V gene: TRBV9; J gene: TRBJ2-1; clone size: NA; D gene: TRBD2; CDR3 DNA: TGTGCCAGCAGCGTAGGCGGGAGCTCGAGAAACAATGAGCAGTTCTTC; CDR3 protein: CASSVGGSSRNNEQFF
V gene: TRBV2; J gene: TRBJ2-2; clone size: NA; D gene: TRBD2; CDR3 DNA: TGTGCCAGCAGTGAAGCGGAGTCTAGCGGGGGACGGAACACCGGGGAGCTGTTTTTT; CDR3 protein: CASSEAESSGGRNTGELFF
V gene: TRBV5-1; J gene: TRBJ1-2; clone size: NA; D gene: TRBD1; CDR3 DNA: TGCGCCAGCAGCTGGGCTCCCGGGACAGGGGAAGTTGCTAACTATGGCTACACCTTC; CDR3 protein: CASSWAPGTGEVANYGYTF
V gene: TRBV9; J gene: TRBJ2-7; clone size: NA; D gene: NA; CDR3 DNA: TGTGCCAGCAGCGTTACGGAGGGTTCCTACGAGCAGTACTTC; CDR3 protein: CASSVTEGSYEQYF
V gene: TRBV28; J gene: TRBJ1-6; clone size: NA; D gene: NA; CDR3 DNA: TGTGCCAGCAGGGGACCTTGGGGGGGTACCTATAATTCACCCCTCCACTTT; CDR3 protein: CASRGPWGGTYNSPLHF
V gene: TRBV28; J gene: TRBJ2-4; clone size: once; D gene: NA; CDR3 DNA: TGTGCCAGCAGTTTAGTGAGTGCCGAGGGAAGGGTCAAAAACATTCAGTACTTC; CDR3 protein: CASSLVSAEGRVKNIQYF
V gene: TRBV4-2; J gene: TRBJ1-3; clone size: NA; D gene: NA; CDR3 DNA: TGTGCCAGCAGCCAAGATCTCTTAATATCGGGAAACACCATATATTTT; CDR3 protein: CASSQDLLISGNTIYF
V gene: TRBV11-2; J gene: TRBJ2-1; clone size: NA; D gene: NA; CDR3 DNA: TGTGCCAGCAGCCCAAATAGCGGTAGCTCCTACAATGAGCAGTTCTTC; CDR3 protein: CASSPNSGSSYNEQFF
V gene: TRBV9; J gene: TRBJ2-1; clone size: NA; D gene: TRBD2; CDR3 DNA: TGTGCCAGCAGCGTAGGTCGGACTAGCGTTATTGAGCAGTTCTTC; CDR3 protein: CASSVGRTSVIEQFF
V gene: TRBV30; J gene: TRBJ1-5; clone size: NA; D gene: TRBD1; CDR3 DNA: TGTGCCTACGAAAACCCAGGGGGGTATCAGCCCCAGCATTTT; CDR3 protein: CAYENPGGYQPQHF
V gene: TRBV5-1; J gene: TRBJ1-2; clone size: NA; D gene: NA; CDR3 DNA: TGCGCCAGCAGCCCCCCCTTTTTGAGGCTTAACTATGGCTACACCTTC; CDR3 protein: CASSPPFLRLNYGYTF
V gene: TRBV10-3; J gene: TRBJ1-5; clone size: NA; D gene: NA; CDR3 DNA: TGTGCCATCAGTGACACGGCAGAGGCTGGGCCCCAGCATTTT; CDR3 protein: CAISDTAEAGPQHF
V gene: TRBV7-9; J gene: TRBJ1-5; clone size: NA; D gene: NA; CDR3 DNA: TGTGCCAGCAGCTTAGGCGGGGTGGTTAGCAATCAGCCCCAGCATTTT; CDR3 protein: CASSLGGVVSNQPQHF
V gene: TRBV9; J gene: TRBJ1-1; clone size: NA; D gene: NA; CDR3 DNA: TGTGCCAGCAGCGTAGGGGGAGCGAACACTGAAGCTTTCTTT; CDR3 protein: CASSVGGANTEAFF
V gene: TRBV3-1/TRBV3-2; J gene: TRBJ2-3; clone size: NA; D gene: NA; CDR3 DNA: TGTGCCAGCAGCCAAACCAGCAGCGCGCAGTATTTT; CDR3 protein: CASSQTSSAQYF